The entry below gives a single TCR beta chain sequence along with its context. This CDR3 comprises 12 residues. Trimming pared 8 bases from V and 2 bases from J, leaving 8 bases between. The data were obtained in a study of T-cell memory formation after mild COVID-19. TCRdb reprocessed the 5' RACE reads via MiXCR and lists one record per CDR3 protein. The repertoire has around 90,000 distinct CDR3 sequences, 13% of them found once; the top ten carry 25% to 35%. This receptor was taken from an adult woman who had mild COVID-19 (a few samples of this study predate the infection). Cell type and time point are not known. Sequencing used PBMCs or a T cell subset sorted from them (not recorded which). The V call is TRBV12-3 or TRBV12-4, the J call TRBJ2-3; D gene uncertain. The CDR3 sequence is CASGRTTDTQYF. The CDR3 DNA sequence: TGTGCCAGCGGACGGACCACAGATACGCAGTATTTT.